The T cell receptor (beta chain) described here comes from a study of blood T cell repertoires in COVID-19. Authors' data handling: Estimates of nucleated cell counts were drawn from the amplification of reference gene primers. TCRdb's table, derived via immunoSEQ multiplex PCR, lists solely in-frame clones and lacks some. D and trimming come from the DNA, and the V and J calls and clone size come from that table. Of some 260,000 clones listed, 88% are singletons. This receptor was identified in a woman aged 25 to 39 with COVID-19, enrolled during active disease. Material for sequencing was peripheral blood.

CDR3 residues: CASSLREGAYEQYF. The CDR3 DNA is TGTGCCAGCAGTTTGCGTGAGGGCGCCTACGAGCAGTACTTC. The rearrangement links TRBV27 to TRBJ2-7, with D perhaps matching TRBD2 (5 bases). The V end was cut by 3 bases, the J end by 2 bases, with 11 bases between. This CDR3 comprises 14 residues. The germline V gene encodes CDR1 MNHEY and CDR2 SMNVEV (reference sequence).